This TCR beta chain was sequenced during a study of blood T cell repertoires in COVID-19. Turning to the study itself: The study drew acute and convalescent COVID-19 samples from the United States, Italy and Spain. Nucleic acid was either cDNA or gDNA, and it came from T cells, B-cell-depleted T cells, or PBMCs.

In the original analysis: It was from reference gene primer amplification that nucleated cell counts were estimated. Here immunoSEQ multiplex PCR was the method, and the copy in TCRdb shows in-frame clones only, minus some. The V and J calls and clone size were taken over from that table, and D and trimming were inferred from the DNA. Altogether tens of thousands of clones are present, 90% being singletons, with the ten largest covering more than 4%. CDR3 length: 18 amino acids. Germline CDR1 SGHTA, CDR2 FQGNSA. V lost 5 bases, J lost 1 base, and 7 bases stayed unmatched. The rearrangement joins TRBV7-2 to TRBJ2-2, with TRBD2 matching over 13 bases. Sequencing used peripheral blood. This receptor was taken from a human donor in a cohort sampled during active COVID-19. The CDR3 bases are TGTGCCAGCAGCCAAGGACTAGCGGGAGCGGGGAACACCGGGGAGCTGTTTTTT. Translated, it gives CASSQGLAGAGNTGELFF. The whole variable domain, remainder taken from reference TRBV7-2 and TRBJ2-2, is GAGVSQSPSNKVTEKGKDVELRCDPISGHTALYWYRQSLGQGLEFLIYFQGNSAPDKSGLPSDRFSAERTGGSVSTLTIQRTQQEDSAVYLCASSQGLAGAGNTGELFFGEGSRLTVL.